The 18 T cell receptor beta chains in this list originate from one sample, sequenced in a study of monozygotic twins with inflammatory bowel disease. TCRdb processed the 5' RACE reads again and assigns one entry to each CDR3 protein, with no DNA. This listing includes about 300,000 distinct CDR3 sequences. Sequencing used blood. The receptors stem from a human donor with ulcerative colitis or Crohn's disease, or a healthy co-twin of an affected twin (not recorded which).

The V and J genes are TRBV7-9 and TRBJ1-4. CDR1 is SEHNR, CDR2 FQNEAQ, per germline (reference sequence). The CDR3 runs 11 residues. CDR3: CASSLGSGLFF. Full variable domain (remainder filled in from reference TRBV7-9 and TRBJ1-4): DTGVSQNPRHKITKRGQNVTFRCDPISEHNRLYWYRQTLGQGPEFLTYFQNEAQLEKSRLLSDRFSAERPKGSFSTLEIQRTEQGDSAMYLCASSLGSGLFFGSGTQLSVL.

This rearrangement joins TRBV20-1 to TRBJ1-2; TCRdb's D gene call, TRBD1, goes unchecked for lack of DNA. CDR1 is DFQATT, CDR2 SNEGSKA, per germline (reference sequence). This CDR3 comprises 14 residues. CDR3 protein: CSVPAPRQGAGYTF.

The chain links TRBV7-2 to TRBJ1-4. Germline assignment: CDR1 SGHTA and CDR2 FQGNSA. This CDR3 region has 14 residues. The CDR3 spells CASSFWATNEKLFF.

The genes are TRBV27 and TRBJ2-7; the TCRdb D gene call, TRBD1, has no DNA to confirm it. CDR3 length: 13 amino acids. CDR1 and CDR2 (germline): MNHEY, SMNVEV (reference sequence). The CDR3 loop is CATSGQFGYEQYF.

This rearrangement joins TRBV20-1 to TRBJ1-6; TCRdb's D call of TRBD1 is untestable without DNA. Germline-derived CDR1 and CDR2 are DFQATT and SNEGSKA (reference sequence). The CDR3 has 14 residues. The CDR3 is CSATTGTGFSPLHF.

The J gene is TRBJ2-3, the V gene TRBV7-2; the TCRdb D gene call, TRBD1, has no DNA to confirm it. Per germline, CDR1 SGHTA and CDR2 FQGNSA. CDR3 length: 17 amino acids. CDR3: CASSPENRGYLGDTQYF.

The chain employs TRBV3-1 and TRBJ2-1; TCRdb's D gene call, TRBD1, goes unchecked for lack of DNA. Germline lookup yields CDR1 LGHDT and CDR2 YNNKEL (reference sequence). The CDR3 consists of 15 residues. CDR3: CASSRLGGPYNEQFF.

The V call is TRBV27, the J call TRBJ2-7; TCRdb picks TRBD1, but there is no DNA to check that call. Germline V gives CDR1 MNHEY, CDR2 SMNVEV (reference sequence). CDR3 length equals 13 residues. The CDR3 spells CASMGATSYEQYF.

The chain uses TRBV7-8 and TRBJ2-3; the D call of TRBD1 rests on TCRdb alone, since no DNA is present to check it. From germline, CDR1 is SGHVS and CDR2 FQNEAQ. The CDR3 consists of 16 residues. CDR3 sequence: CASRSDRGSPTDTQYF.

J is TRBJ2-5 and V is TRBV5-1; TCRdb names TRBD2, which stays unverified in the absence of DNA. This CDR3 comprises 13 residues. Germline values: CDR1 SGHRS, CDR2 YFSETQ. The chain's CDR3 is CASSLGTTGTQYF. Filled out from reference TRBV5-1 and TRBJ2-5, the complete variable domain reads KAGVTQTPRYLIKTRGQQVTLSCSPISGHRSVSWYQQTPGQGLQFLFEYFSETQRNKGNFPGRFSGRQFSNSRSEMNVSTLELGDSALYLCASSLGTTGTQYFGPGTRLLVL.

This chain joins TRBV12-3 or TRBV12-4 and TRBJ2-1; the D gene TCRdb calls, TRBD2, cannot be checked with no DNA. The length of the CDR3 is 14 residues. CDR3 in amino acids: CASSSRGGGGEQFF.

The chain carries TRBV20-1 and TRBJ2-3; TCRdb selects TRBD2, and the lack of DNA leaves this call unchecked. The germline CDR1 and CDR2 sequences are DFQATT and SNEGSKA (reference sequence). The CDR3 consists of 15 residues. CDR3 residues: CSATRISGVVDTQYF.

The rearrangement links TRBV18 to TRBJ2-5; the TCRdb call, TRBD1, lacks DNA for checking. Germline lookup yields CDR1 KGHSH and CDR2 LQKENI. CDR3 length: 15 amino acids. Here the CDR3 reads CASSPGQEVKETQYF. Together with reference TRBV18 and TRBJ2-5, the CDR3 gives the full variable domain: NAGVMQNPRHLVRRRGQEARLRCSPMKGHSHVYWYRQLPEEGLKFMVYLQKENIIDESGMPKERFSAEFPKEGPSILRIQQVVRGDSAAYFCASSPGQEVKETQYFGPGTRLLVL.

This chain uses TRBV5-1 with TRBJ2-5. CDR3 length equals 15 residues. Germline V gene data show CDR1 as SGHRS and CDR2 as YFSETQ. CDR3 residues: CASSSAGRVEETQYF.

The J gene is TRBJ1-1, the V gene TRBV7-3. Germline V gene sequence: CDR1 SGHTA, CDR2 FQGTGA. The CDR3 sequence is 13 residues long. The CDR3 sequence is CASSLTWNTEAFF.

This chain connects TRBV20-1 to TRBJ2-3; TCRdb's D call of TRBD1 is untestable without DNA. This CDR3 contains 15 residues. Germline CDR1 DFQATT, CDR2 SNEGSKA (reference sequence). The CDR3 sequence is CSARDGGHSTDTQYF.

The V gene is TRBV7-2, the J gene TRBJ2-7; TCRdb reports TRBD1, a call that lacks DNA to check it against. The germline gives CDR1 SGHTA, CDR2 FQGNSA. The CDR3 runs to 15 residues. The CDR3 region is CASSPQSGTHLEQYF.

The V gene is TRBV5-1, the J gene TRBJ1-2; TCRdb returns TRBD1, unconfirmable since there is no DNA. Germline CDR1 reads SGHRS; CDR2 reads YFSETQ. This CDR3 spans 15 amino acids. The CDR3 loop is CASSLGDTGPYGYTF.